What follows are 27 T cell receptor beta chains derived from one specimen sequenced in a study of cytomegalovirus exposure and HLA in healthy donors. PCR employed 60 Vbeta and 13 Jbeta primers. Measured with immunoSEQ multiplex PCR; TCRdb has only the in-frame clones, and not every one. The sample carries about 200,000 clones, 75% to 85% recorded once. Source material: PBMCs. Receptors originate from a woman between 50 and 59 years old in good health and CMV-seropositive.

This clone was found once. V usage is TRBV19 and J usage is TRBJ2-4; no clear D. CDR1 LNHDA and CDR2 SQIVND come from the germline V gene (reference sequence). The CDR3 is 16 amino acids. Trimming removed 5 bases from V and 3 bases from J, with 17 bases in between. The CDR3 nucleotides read TGTGCCAGTAGTCTCGAGGAGAATGTCGTCAAAAACATTCAGTACTTC. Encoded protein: CASSLEENVVKNIQYF.

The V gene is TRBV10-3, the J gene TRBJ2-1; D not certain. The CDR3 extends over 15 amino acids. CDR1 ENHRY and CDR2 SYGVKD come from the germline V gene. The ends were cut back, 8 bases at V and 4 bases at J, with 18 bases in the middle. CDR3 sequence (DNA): TGTGCCATCTCCGGCGGCGCCACCGGGTACAATGAGCAGTTCTTC. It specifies CAISGGATGYNEQFF.

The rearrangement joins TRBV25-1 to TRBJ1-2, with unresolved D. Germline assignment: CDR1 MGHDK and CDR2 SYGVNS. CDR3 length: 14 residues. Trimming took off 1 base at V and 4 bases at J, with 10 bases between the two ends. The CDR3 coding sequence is TGTGCCAGCAGTGAATGGAGACCTCCCTATGGCTACACCTTC. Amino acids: CASSEWRPPYGYTF.

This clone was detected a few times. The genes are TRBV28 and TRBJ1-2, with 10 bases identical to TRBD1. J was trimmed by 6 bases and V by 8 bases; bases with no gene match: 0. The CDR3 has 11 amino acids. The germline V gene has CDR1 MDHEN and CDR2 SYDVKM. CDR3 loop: CASGTGDGYTF. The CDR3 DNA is TGTGCCAGCGGGACAGGGGATGGCTACACCTTC.

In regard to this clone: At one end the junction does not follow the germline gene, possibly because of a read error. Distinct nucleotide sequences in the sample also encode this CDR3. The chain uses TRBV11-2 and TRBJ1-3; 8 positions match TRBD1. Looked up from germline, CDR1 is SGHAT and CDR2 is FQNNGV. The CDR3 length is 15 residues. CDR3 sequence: CASSFTGGSGNTIYF. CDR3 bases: TGCGCCAGCAGCTTTACAGGGGGCTCTGGAAACACCATATATTTT. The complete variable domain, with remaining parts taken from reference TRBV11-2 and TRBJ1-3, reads EAGVAQSPRYKIIEKRQSVAFWCNPISGHATLYWYQQILGQGPKLLIQFQNNGVVDDSQLPKDRFSAERLKGVDSTLKIQPAKLEDSAVYLCASSFTGGSGNTIYFGEGSWLTVV.

The CDR3 nucleotides read TGTGCCAGCAGTTTAGGGACAGGGGGCGAGCAGTACTTC. Its translation is CASSLGTGGEQYF. The genes are TRBV6-1 and TRBJ2-7; 11 bases are a match to TRBD1. The CDR3 is 13 residues long. CDR1 is MNHNS, CDR2 SASEGT, per germline. V dropped 5 bases and J dropped 6; count of bases not matched to a gene: 3.

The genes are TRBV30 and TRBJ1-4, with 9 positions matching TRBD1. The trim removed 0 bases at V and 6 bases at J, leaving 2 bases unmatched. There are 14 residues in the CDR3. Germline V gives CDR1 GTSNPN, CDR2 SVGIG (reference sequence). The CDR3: CAWSVWDRDEKLFF. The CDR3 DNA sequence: TGTGCCTGGAGTGTATGGGACAGGGATGAAAAACTGTTTTTT.

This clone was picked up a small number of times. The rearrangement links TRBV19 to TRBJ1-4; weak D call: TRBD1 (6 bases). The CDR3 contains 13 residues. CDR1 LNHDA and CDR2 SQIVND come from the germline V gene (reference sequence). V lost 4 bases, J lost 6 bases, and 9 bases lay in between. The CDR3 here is CASSNGQHEKLFF. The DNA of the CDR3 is TGTGCCAGTAGTAACGGACAGCATGAAAAACTGTTTTTT.

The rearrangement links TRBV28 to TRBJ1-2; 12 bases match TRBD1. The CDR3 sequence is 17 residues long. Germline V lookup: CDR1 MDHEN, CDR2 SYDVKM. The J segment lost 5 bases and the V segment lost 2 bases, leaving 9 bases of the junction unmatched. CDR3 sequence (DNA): TGTGCCAGCAGTTTAGGGTTCGGGACAGGGGGCGGTTATGGCTACACCTTC. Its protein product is CASSLGFGTGGGYGYTF.

CDR3 sequence: CASSFTSGGGYEQYF. DNA for the CDR3: TGTGCCAGCAGCTTTACTAGCGGAGGGGGCTACGAGCAGTACTTC. The V gene is TRBV7-8, the J gene TRBJ2-7; 8 bases align to TRBD2. The CDR3 is made up of 15 amino acids. Germline V gives CDR1 SGHVS, CDR2 FQNEAQ. V shed 3 bases, J shed 3 bases, and the junction held 7 bases outside the gene matches.

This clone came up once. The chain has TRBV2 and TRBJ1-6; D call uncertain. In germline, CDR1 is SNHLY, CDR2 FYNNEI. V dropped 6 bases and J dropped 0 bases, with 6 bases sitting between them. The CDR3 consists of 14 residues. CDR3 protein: CASSKSSYNSPLHF. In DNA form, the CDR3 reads TGTGCCAGCAGCAAGAGCTCCTATAATTCACCCCTCCACTTT.

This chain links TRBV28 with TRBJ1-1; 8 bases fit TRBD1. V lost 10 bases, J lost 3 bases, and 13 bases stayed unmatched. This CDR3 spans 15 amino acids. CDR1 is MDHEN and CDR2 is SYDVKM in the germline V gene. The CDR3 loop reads CATASPQGAHTEAFF. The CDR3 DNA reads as TGTGCCACCGCGAGCCCCCAGGGGGCTCACACTGAAGCTTTCTTT.

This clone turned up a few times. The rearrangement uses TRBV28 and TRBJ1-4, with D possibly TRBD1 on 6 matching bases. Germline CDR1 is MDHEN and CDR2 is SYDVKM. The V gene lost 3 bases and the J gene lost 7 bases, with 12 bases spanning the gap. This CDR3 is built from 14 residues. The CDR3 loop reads CASSFGTLGEKLFF. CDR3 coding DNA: TGTGCCAGCAGTTTTGGGACACTGGGTGAAAAACTGTTTTTT.

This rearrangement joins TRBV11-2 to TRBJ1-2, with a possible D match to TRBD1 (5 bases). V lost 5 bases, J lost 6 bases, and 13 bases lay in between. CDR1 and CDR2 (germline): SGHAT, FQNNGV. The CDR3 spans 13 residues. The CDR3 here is CASSLQGSDGYTF. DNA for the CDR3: TGTGCCAGCAGCCTTCAGGGATCTGATGGCTACACCTTC.

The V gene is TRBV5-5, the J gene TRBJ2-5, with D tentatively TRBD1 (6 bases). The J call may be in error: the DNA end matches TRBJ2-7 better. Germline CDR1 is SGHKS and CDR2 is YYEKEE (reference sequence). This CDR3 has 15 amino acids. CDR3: CASSRQAWSSYEQYF. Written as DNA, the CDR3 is TGTGCCAGCAGCCGACAGGCCTGGAGCTCCTACGAGCAGTACTTC.

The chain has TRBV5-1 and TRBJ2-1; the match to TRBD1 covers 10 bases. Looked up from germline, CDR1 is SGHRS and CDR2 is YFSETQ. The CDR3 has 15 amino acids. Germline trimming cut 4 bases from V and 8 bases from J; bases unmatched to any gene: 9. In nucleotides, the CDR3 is TGCGCCAGCAGCACCAGACAGGGGGCCTTGGATGAGCAGTTCTTC. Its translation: CASSTRQGALDEQFF.

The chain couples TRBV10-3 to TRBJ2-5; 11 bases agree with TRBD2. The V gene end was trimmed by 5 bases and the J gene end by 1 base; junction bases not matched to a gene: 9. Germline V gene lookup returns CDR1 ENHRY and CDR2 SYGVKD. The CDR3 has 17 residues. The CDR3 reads CAISPGLAGPFQETQYF. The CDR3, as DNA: TGTGCCATCAGTCCTGGACTAGCGGGCCCTTTCCAAGAGACCCAGTACTTC.

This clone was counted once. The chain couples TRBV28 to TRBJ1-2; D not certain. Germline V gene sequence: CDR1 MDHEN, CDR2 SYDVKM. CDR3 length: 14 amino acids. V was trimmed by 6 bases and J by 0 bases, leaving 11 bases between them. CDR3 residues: CASSQQLPNYGYTF. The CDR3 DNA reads TGTGCCAGCAGCCAACAGCTTCCTAACTATGGCTACACCTTC.

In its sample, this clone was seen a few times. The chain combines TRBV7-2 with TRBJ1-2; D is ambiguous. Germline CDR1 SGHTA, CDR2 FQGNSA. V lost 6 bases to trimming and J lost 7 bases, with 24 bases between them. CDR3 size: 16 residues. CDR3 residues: CASRVGPGSYEGGYTF. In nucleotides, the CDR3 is TGTGCCAGCAGGGTTGGACCTGGCAGCTACGAGGGTGGCTACACCTTC.

DNA of the CDR3: TGTGCCAGCAGCGCCGGTGGACAGGGGGGAACTGAAGCTTTCTTT. This codes for CASSAGGQGGTEAFF. The V and J genes are TRBV5-4 and TRBJ1-1; 10 positions match TRBD1. Germline CDR1 is SGHNT and CDR2 is YYREEE (reference sequence). J gave up 5 bases and V 4 bases, and 8 bases lay outside the gene matches. The CDR3 is 15 residues long.

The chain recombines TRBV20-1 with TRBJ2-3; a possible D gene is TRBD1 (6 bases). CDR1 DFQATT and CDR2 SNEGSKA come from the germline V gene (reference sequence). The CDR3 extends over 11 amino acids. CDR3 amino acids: CRDGQLDTQYF. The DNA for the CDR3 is TGCAGAGACGGACAGTTAGATACGCAGTATTTT.

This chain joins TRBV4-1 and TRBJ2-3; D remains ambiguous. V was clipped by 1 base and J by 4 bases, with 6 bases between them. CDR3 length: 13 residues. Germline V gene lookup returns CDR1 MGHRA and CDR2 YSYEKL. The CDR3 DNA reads TGCGCCAGCAGCCAAGCCCAGGCAGATACGCAGTATTTT. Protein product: CASSQAQADTQYF.

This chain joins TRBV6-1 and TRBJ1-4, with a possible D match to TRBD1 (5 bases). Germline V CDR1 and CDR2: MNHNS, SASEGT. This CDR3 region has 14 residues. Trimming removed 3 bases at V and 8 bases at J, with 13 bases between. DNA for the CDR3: TGTGCCAGCAGTGATCACAGGACCGGGGAAAAACTGTTTTTT. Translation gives CASSDHRTGEKLFF.

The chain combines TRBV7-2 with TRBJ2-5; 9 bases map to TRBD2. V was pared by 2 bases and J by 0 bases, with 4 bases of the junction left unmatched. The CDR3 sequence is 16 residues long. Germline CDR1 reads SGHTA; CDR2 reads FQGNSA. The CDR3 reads CASSLFAGGNQETQYF. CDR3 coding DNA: TGTGCCAGCAGCTTATTTGCGGGGGGGAACCAAGAGACCCAGTACTTC.

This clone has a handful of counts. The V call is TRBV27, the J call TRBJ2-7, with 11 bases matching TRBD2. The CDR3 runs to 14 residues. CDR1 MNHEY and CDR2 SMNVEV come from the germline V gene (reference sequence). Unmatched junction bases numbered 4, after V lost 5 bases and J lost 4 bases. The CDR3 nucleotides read TGTGCCAGCAGTGAACTAGCGGGAGTATACGAGCAGTACTTC. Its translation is CASSELAGVYEQYF.

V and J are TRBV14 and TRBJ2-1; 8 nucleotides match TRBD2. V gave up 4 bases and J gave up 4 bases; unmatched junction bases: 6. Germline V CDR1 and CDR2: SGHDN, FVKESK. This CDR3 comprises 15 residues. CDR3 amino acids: CASSPLAGNYNEQFF. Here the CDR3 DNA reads TGTGCCAGCAGCCCCCTAGCGGGCAATTACAATGAGCAGTTCTTC.

CDR3 sequence: CASSEPGLDEQYF. As DNA, the CDR3 is TGCGCCAGCAGTGAACCGGGACTAGACGAGCAGTACTTC. The gene calls are TRBV10-1 and TRBJ2-7; 8 bases agree with TRBD2. Trimming at V came to 3 bases and at J to 5 bases, leaving 3 bases not matched to a gene. The CDR3 extends over 13 amino acids. Germline V CDR1 and CDR2: WNHNN, SYGVQD (reference sequence).